This paragraph covers one T cell receptor (beta chain) sequence. Across about two dozen US areas, participants ranged in age from about 18 to 90 years. V shed 6 bases and J 2 bases; nucleotides not matched to a gene: 7. The CDR3 is 15 amino acids. In germline, CDR1 is LNHDA, CDR2 SQIVND (reference sequence). This record belongs to a study of blood T cell repertoires in COVID-19. TCRdb's table, derived via immunoSEQ multiplex PCR, lists solely in-frame clones and lacks some. This table holds about 280,000 clones, 90% found once. This clonotype originated in a woman younger than 30 with acute COVID-19. The sequenced sample was PBMCs or T cells enriched from blood (not recorded which). V and J are TRBV19 and TRBJ1-5; 7 bases align to TRBD1. Here the CDR3 reads CASRAPQGGNQPQHF. In nucleotides, the CDR3 is TGTGCCAGTAGAGCTCCCCAGGGGGGCAATCAGCCCCAGCATTTT.